This T cell receptor (beta chain) was captured in a study of vaccination and CD4 T cells after COVID-19. Treatment reported: roughly 11-day PBMC culture with coronavirus spike peptide pools or control peptides (ViraFEST assay). As to this clonotype: Its antigen is still unknown.

The CDR3 loop spans 15 amino acids. V lost 2 bases and J lost 3; bases outside the gene matches: 7. CDR1 is DFQATT and CDR2 is SNEGSKA in the germline V gene (reference sequence). With the Oncomine TCR Beta short-read assay, DNA from cultured CD4+ T cells was sequenced. It was from cultured CD4+ T cells that genomic DNA was extracted. MiXCR, applied by TCRdb to the PCR reads, yields one record per CDR3 protein. Of more than 13,000 distinct CDR3 sequences listed, about 67% were seen once; the top ten hold roughly 7.4%. The rearrangement links TRBV20-1 to TRBJ2-3, with 8 bases fitting TRBD2. This TCR derives from a human donor who had recovered from COVID-19. The sequenced sample was CD4+ T cells from blood, cultured in vitro. This CDR3 reads CSARPPLAGTDTQYF. The CDR3 DNA is TGCAGTGCTAGACCCCCGTTAGCGGGAACAGATACGCAGTATTTT.